These 20 T cell receptor beta chains originate from one sample sequenced in a study of glioma-infiltrating T cells after dendritic cell vaccination. Time point: after dendritic cell vaccination, including at tumor progression/relapse. TCRdb keeps only in-frame clones here, not all; method: immunoSEQ multiplex PCR. The sample has 91,000 or so clones; 65% to 85% are singletons. Sequenced here: blood, sampled after dendritic cell vaccination. The receptor source for this set is a human donor with glioblastoma.

The sample holds one count of this clone. The same CDR3 can be traced to other DNA sequences in this sample. The V call is TRBV18, the J call TRBJ1-1; D is undetermined. Germline V gene data show CDR1 as KGHSH and CDR2 as LQKENI. Between the trimmed V and J ends, which lost 3 bases and 1 base, there was a span of 3 bases. The CDR3 runs to 12 residues. The DNA of the CDR3 is TGTGCCAGCTCACCGGCGAACACTGAAGCTTTCTTT. It yields the protein CASSPANTEAFF.

The sample holds one count of this clone. The rearrangement uses TRBV5-4 and TRBJ2-5; 11 bases align to TRBD2. This CDR3 is 16 amino acids long. Trimming cost V 4 bases and J 1 base; bases outside gene matches: 6. CDR1 is SGHNT, CDR2 YYREEE, per germline (reference sequence). CDR3 in DNA: TGTGCCAGCAGCATGGGACTAGCGGAGGTCCAAGAGACCCAGTACTTC. It specifies CASSMGLAEVQETQYF.

The chain recombines TRBV14 with TRBJ2-1; 8 bases are shared with TRBD1. Germline loops: CDR1 SGHDN, CDR2 FVKESK. CDR3 length equals 16 residues. The V segment lost 4 bases and the J segment 3 bases; nucleotides outside the gene matches: 8. The CDR3 spells CASSRNTGGFYNEQFF. The CDR3 coding sequence is TGTGCCAGCAGCCGGAACACAGGGGGGTTCTACAATGAGCAGTTCTTC.

The genes are TRBV6-1 and TRBJ2-5, with TRBD1 identical over 8 bases. CDR3 length equals 15 residues. The V gene's germline CDR1 is MNHNS and CDR2 SASEGT. With V trimmed by 7 bases and J by 1 base, 8 bases remained unmatched. CDR3 residues: CASTRTGNPQETQYF. DNA for the CDR3: TGTGCCAGCACCAGGACAGGGAATCCCCAAGAGACCCAGTACTTC.

This clone has a handful of counts. This rearrangement joins TRBV9 to TRBJ2-1; 10 bases align to TRBD2. CDR3 size: 17 residues. Germline lookup yields CDR1 SGDLS and CDR2 YYNGEE. With 4 bases clipped from V and 8 bases from J, the junction kept 15 bases outside the gene matches. The CDR3 DNA reads as TGTGCCAGCAGCAAGGGTCCCGGGACTAGCGAGTCGCATGAGCAGTTCTTC. Translating it yields CASSKGPGTSESHEQFF.

The rearrangement joins TRBV9 to TRBJ1-5; 7 bases agree with TRBD1. Germline CDR1 is SGDLS and CDR2 is YYNGEE. V trimming: 0 bases; J trimming: 5 bases; junction bases outside the gene matches: 2. CDR3 length: 14 residues. In nucleotides, the CDR3 is TGTGCCAGCAGCGTAGAGGGGGCCGATCAGCCCCAGCATTTT. It encodes CASSVEGADQPQHF.

V usage is TRBV11-2 and J usage is TRBJ2-3; 8 bases align to TRBD2. V shed 4 bases, J shed 5 bases, and the junction held 5 bases outside the gene matches. There are 14 residues in the CDR3. From germline, CDR1 is SGHAT and CDR2 FQNNGV. The CDR3 reads CASSSTSAGDTQYF. In DNA, the CDR3 is TGTGCCAGCAGCTCGACTAGCGCGGGAGATACGCAGTATTTT.

The rearrangement links TRBV4-1 to TRBJ2-1; 9 nucleotides line up with TRBD1. The junction had 7 bases not matched to a gene; V was cut back by 4 bases and J by 6 bases. The CDR3 contains 15 residues. Germline V lookup: CDR1 MGHRA, CDR2 YSYEKL. CDR3: CASSRLQGAGNEQFF. The CDR3 region has the DNA TGCGCCAGCAGCCGTTTACAGGGGGCAGGCAATGAGCAGTTCTTC.

The chain combines TRBV25-1 with TRBJ1-1; tentative D call: TRBD1 (5 bases). Germline CDR1 is MGHDK and CDR2 is SYGVNS. The V gene lost 7 bases and the J gene lost 3 bases, with 12 bases spanning the gap. The length of the CDR3 is 13 residues. The CDR3 here is CASKGRGDTEAFF. The CDR3 bases are TGTGCCAGCAAGGGGCGGGGAGACACTGAAGCTTTCTTT.

The sample holds a few counts of this clone. The rearrangement joins TRBV29-1 to TRBJ2-7, with 8 bases aligning to TRBD2. Germline CDR1 reads SQVTM; CDR2 reads ANQGSEA. Unmatched junction bases numbered 7, after V lost 6 bases and J lost 3 bases. The CDR3 length is 13 residues. CDR3 nucleotide sequence: TGCAGCGTCGGACGGGGGGGAGACTACGAGCAGTACTTC. Its translation is CSVGRGGDYEQYF.

This chain connects TRBV7-9 to TRBJ2-6, with D tentatively TRBD1 (6 bases). In germline, CDR1 is SEHNR, CDR2 FQNEAQ (reference sequence). V lost 0 bases and J lost 0, with 12 bases in between. The CDR3 consists of 18 residues. DNA for the CDR3: TGTGCCAGCAGCTTAGCCGGACAGAGTCTCTCTGGGGCCAACGTCCTGACTTTC. This sequence encodes CASSLAGQSLSGANVLTF.

The chain couples TRBV5-6 to TRBJ1-6, with TRBD1 matching 8 bases. Germline values: CDR1 SGHDT, CDR2 YYEEEE. V shed 4 bases and J 9 bases; nucleotides not matched to a gene: 9. The CDR3 contains 15 residues. CDR3 coding DNA: TGTGCCAGCAGCCGCACGGGACAGGTCGCTTCACCCCTCCACTTT. It yields the protein CASSRTGQVASPLHF.

The rearrangement links TRBV7-9 to TRBJ2-1, with 14 bases matching TRBD2. V gave up 4 bases and J gave up 4 bases; unmatched junction bases: 6. The CDR3 has 17 amino acids. The V gene's germline CDR1 is SEHNR and CDR2 FQNEAQ (reference sequence). CDR3 bases: TGTGCCAGCAGCTCGGGGACTAGCGGGAGAGTATACAATGAGCAGTTCTTC. Residues: CASSSGTSGRVYNEQFF. The full variable domain, its missing parts supplied by reference TRBV7-9 and TRBJ2-1, is DTGVSQNPRHKITKRGQNVTFRCDPISEHNRLYWYRQTLGQGPEFLTYFQNEAQLEKSRLLSDRFSAERPKGSFSTLEIQRTEQGDSAMYLCASSSGTSGRVYNEQFFGPGTRLTVL.

This chain links TRBV10-3 with TRBJ1-1; unclear D gene. V was trimmed by 6 bases and J by 3 bases, leaving 11 bases between them. The CDR3 is 13 amino acids. CDR1 is ENHRY and CDR2 is SYGVKD in the germline V gene. This chain's CDR3 is CAISGLRDTEAFF. In DNA form, the CDR3 reads TGTGCCATCAGCGGCCTTCGGGACACTGAAGCTTTCTTT.

The rearrangement links TRBV10-3 to TRBJ2-3; D not certain. The V end lost 3 bases, the J end lost 0 bases, and 10 bases lay between the germline ends. Germline CDR1 and CDR2: ENHRY and SYGVKD. This CDR3 spans 15 amino acids. CDR3 nucleotide sequence: TGTGCCATCAGTGACCGCGAGGCAAGCACAGATACGCAGTATTTT. The encoded protein is CAISDREASTDTQYF.

The chain has TRBV4-1 and TRBJ2-5; the match to TRBD2 covers 8 bases. The CDR3 consists of 15 residues. Trimming removed 6 bases from V and 3 bases from J; junction bases left unmatched: 9. The germline V gene encodes CDR1 MGHRA and CDR2 YSYEKL. CDR3 bases: TGCGCCAGCAGTCGCCAGGTTAGCGGGGAAGAGACCCAGTACTTC. Residues: CASSRQVSGEETQYF.

The chain links TRBV6-6 to TRBJ2-1; 7 positions agree with TRBD2. Germline loops: CDR1 MNHNY, CDR2 SVGAGI (reference sequence). V dropped 4 bases and J dropped 7; count of bases not matched to a gene: 13. There are 16 residues in the CDR3. CDR3 residues: CASSSTHGGGGNEQFF. The CDR3 bases are TGTGCCAGCAGTTCCACCCATGGCGGGGGAGGGAATGAGCAGTTCTTC.

This clone was counted once. This sequence joins TRBV5-1 and TRBJ2-7; TRBD1 aligns across 7 bases. Germline V gives CDR1 SGHRS, CDR2 YFSETQ. Losses at the gene ends were 4 bases for V and 0 bases for J; bases not matched to a gene: 10. The CDR3 extends over 16 amino acids. The chain's CDR3 is CASSPRQGVTSYEQYF. The DNA of the CDR3 is TGCGCCAGCAGCCCCCGACAGGGCGTTACCTCCTACGAGCAGTACTTC.

This rearrangement joins TRBV5-1 to TRBJ1-5, with D possibly TRBD1 on 6 matching bases. Germline V gives CDR1 SGHRS, CDR2 YFSETQ. V lost 4 bases and J 5 bases, leaving 13 bases between the germline ends. CDR3 size: 14 residues. The CDR3 spells CASSPDSVDQPQHF. As DNA, the CDR3 is TGCGCCAGCAGCCCGGACAGTGTTGATCAGCCCCAGCATTTT.

The chain recombines TRBV7-3 with TRBJ1-2; D unclear. The germline CDR1 and CDR2 sequences are SGHTA and FQGTGA. This CDR3 is built from 13 residues. Trimming removed 2 bases at V and 4 bases at J, with 8 bases between. CDR3 DNA sequence: TGTGCCAGCAGCTTAGGGCCCTCCTATGGCTACACCTTC. Protein: CASSLGPSYGYTF.